This T cell receptor beta chain was sequenced for a study of T-cell memory formation after mild COVID-19. Overall study context: The two donors had largely donor-specific TCR clusters.

This clonotype occurred a few times. The CDR3 spans 14 residues. V gave up 3 bases and J gave up 0 bases, with 9 bases separating them. Germline CDR1 DFQATT, CDR2 SNEGSKA (reference sequence). From 5'RACE with constant-segment primers came TCR alpha and TCR beta cDNA libraries that carried sample barcodes and UMIs. One entry per CDR3 protein results from TCRdb running MiXCR on the 5' RACE reads. This sample has about 210,000 distinct CDR3 sequences, with more than 9% found just once. The sample taken for sequencing was PBMCs or a T cell subset sorted from them (not recorded which). The clonotype was recovered from a man younger than 35 who had mild COVID-19 (a few samples of this study predate the infection). Cell type and time point are not known. This chain connects TRBV20-1 to TRBJ1-5; D possibly corresponds to TRBD1 (5 bases). The DNA for the CDR3 is TGCAGTGCTAGCCACAGGTATAGCAATCAGCCCCAGCATTTT. Its translation is CSASHRYSNQPQHF.